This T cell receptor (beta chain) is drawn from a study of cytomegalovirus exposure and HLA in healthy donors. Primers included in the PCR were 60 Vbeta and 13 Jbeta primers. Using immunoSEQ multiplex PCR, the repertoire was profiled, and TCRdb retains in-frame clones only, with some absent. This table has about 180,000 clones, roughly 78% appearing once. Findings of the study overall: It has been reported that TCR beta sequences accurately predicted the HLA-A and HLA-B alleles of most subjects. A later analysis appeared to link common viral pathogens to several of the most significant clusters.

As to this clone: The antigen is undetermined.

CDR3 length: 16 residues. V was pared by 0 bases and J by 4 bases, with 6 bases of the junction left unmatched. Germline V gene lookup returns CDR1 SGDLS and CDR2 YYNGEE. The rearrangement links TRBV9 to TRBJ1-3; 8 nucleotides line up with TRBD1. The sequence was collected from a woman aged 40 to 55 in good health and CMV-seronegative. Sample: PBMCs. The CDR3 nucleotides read TGTGCCAGCAGCGTAGACCAGGGGGCGATGGGAAACACCATATATTTT. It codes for CASSVDQGAMGNTIYF.